Given below is one T cell receptor (beta chain) in context. What it recognizes is unknown. Some clones are missing from TCRdb's copy, which holds only in-frame ones; the method was immunoSEQ multiplex PCR. The sample has roughly 110,000 clones, roughly 77% seen once. There are 14 residues in the CDR3. V was pared by 5 bases and J by 8 bases, with 13 bases between. Germline assignment: CDR1 SGHVS and CDR2 FNYEAQ. This record belongs to a study of radiotherapy plus CTLA-4 blockade in lung cancer. Study findings and constraints: Clones derived from tumor TCRs expanded in blood after radiotherapy plus ipilimumab.

Focal radiation and CTLA-4 blockade (ipilimumab) were tested in chemo-refractory metastatic non-small-cell lung cancer patients. The chain combines TRBV7-6 with TRBJ1-6, with D unresolved. The TCR sequence derives from a human donor with non-small cell lung cancer that progressed on radiotherapy plus ipilimumab. Some clones in this sample may be carry-over from other donors' samples. The specimen was peripheral blood, collected from a patient treated with radiotherapy plus ipilimumab. The CDR3 DNA sequence: TGTGCCAGCAGCCGAACTTCCTTGGATTCACCCCTCCACTTT. This translates into CASSRTSLDSPLHF.